One and the same sample provided the 4 T cell receptor beta chains below, sequenced in a study of blood T cell repertoires in COVID-19. TCRdb keeps only in-frame clones here, not all; method: immunoSEQ multiplex PCR. The sample shows approximately 25,000 clones, over 55% of them seen only once. The specimen was peripheral blood. Receptors originate from a woman over 75 with acute or convalescent COVID-19.

The chain recombines TRBV9 with TRBJ2-3, with D possibly TRBD1 on 6 matching bases. Deletions cut 0 bases from V and 4 bases from J, with 9 bases between. This CDR3 has 14 amino acids. Germline CDR1 SGDLS, CDR2 YYNGEE. The CDR3 loop is CASSVGAGADTQYF. For the CDR3, the DNA is TGTGCCAGCAGCGTAGGGGCAGGGGCAGATACGCAGTATTTT.

The rearrangement joins TRBV5-1 to TRBJ1-5, with D perhaps matching TRBD1 (5 bases). The CDR3 totals 15 residues. CDR1 and CDR2 from the germline V gene are SGHRS and YFSETQ. V was trimmed by 0 bases and J by 4 bases, leaving 11 bases between them. For the CDR3, the DNA is TGCGCCAGCAGCTTGGGGCAGGGCCAAAATCAGCCCCAGCATTTT. Translated, it gives CASSLGQGQNQPQHF. Looking up the rest from reference TRBV5-1 and TRBJ1-5 gives the full variable domain: KAGVTQTPRYLIKTRGQQVTLSCSPISGHRSVSWYQQTPGQGLQFLFEYFSETQRNKGNFPGRFSGRQFSNSRSEMNVSTLELGDSALYLCASSLGQGQNQPQHFGDGTRLSIL.

This clone was seen once. The chain carries TRBV24-1 and TRBJ2-7; D possibly corresponds to TRBD1 (6 bases). There are 12 residues in the CDR3. Germline V gene data show CDR1 as KGHDR and CDR2 as SFDVKD. CDR3 protein: CARGNRTHEQYF. As DNA, the CDR3 is TGTGCGAGGGGGAACCGAACTCATGAGCAGTACTTC.

This chain joins TRBV12-3 or TRBV12-4 and TRBJ2-7; D is possibly TRBD1 (5 bases). V was clipped by 6 bases and J by 4 bases, with 10 bases between them. CDR3 size: 12 residues. As DNA, the CDR3 is TGTGCCAGCAGCCAGGGTTTTTACGAGCAGTACTTC. Translating gives CASSQGFYEQYF.